Following are 16 T cell receptor beta chains from one sample sequenced in a study of read filtering for tumor transcriptome and immune sequencing. This library used 300 to 500 ng RNA and molecular barcoded adaptors spanning alpha/delta and beta/gamma chains. Each CDR3 protein gets one entry after TCRdb re-called the reads with MiXCR. The sample has 39,000 or so distinct CDR3 sequences; under 15% are singletons. The material sequenced was a population of CD138-negative cells sorted from bone marrow. All receptors come from a donor over 35 with multiple myeloma.

At least ten counts were recorded for this clonotype. This chain connects TRBV12-3 or TRBV12-4 to TRBJ2-1; 10 positions agree with TRBD2. With V trimmed by 4 bases and J by 6 bases, 12 bases remained unmatched. The length of the CDR3 is 17 residues. CDR3 DNA sequence: TGTGCCAGCAGTTCGCCTTCTAGCGGGAGTATATCCAATGAGCAGTTCTTC. It yields the protein CASSSPSSGSISNEQFF.

Concerning this clonotype itself: A much larger clone lies one base from this, so it may be a read error. This is likely a read error, given that the CDR3 carries no conserved phenylalanine or tryptophan at its end. This chain uses TRBV7-3 with TRBJ2-3; D is unresolved. V was pared by 7 bases and J by 2 bases, with 16 bases between. The CDR3 runs to 15 residues. Germline values: CDR1 SGHTA, CDR2 FQGTGA. The CDR3 sequence: CASTLGMATTDTQYL. CDR3 nucleotide sequence: TGTGCCAGCACCTTGGGTATGGCGACCACAGATACGCAGTATCTT.

V usage is TRBV2 and J usage is TRBJ1-2; possible D gene TRBD1, 5 bases. Per the germline V gene, CDR1 is SNHLY and CDR2 is FYNNEI. The CDR3 extends over 14 amino acids. V dropped 11 bases and J dropped 4 bases, with 20 bases sitting between them. CDR3 sequence reads: CAGNEGQVGYGYTF. The DNA for the CDR3 is TGTGCCGGCAACGAGGGGCAGGTTGGCTATGGCTACACCTTC.

The V gene is TRBV27, the J gene TRBJ2-7; D is unclear. Germline values: CDR1 MNHEY, CDR2 SMNVEV (reference sequence). The CDR3 runs 12 residues. Trimming shortened V by 5 bases and J by 6 bases, and 11 bases separated the two germline ends. The CDR3 region is CASSAGLSEQYF. The CDR3, as DNA: TGTGCCAGCAGTGCCGGGTTAAGCGAGCAGTACTTC.

In this sample, this clonotype turned up many times. V is TRBV24-1 and J is TRBJ2-5; D may be TRBD1 or TRBD2 (5 bases each). The germline V and J ends were trimmed by 5 bases and 5 bases, with 17 bases remaining between them. Looked up from germline, CDR1 is KGHDR and CDR2 is SFDVKD. This CDR3 spans 15 amino acids. CDR3 sequence: CATSGRDGGRETQYF. DNA for the CDR3: TGTGCCACCAGTGGCCGGGACGGTGGTCGTGAGACCCAGTACTTC.

The table lists this clonotype with many counts. This chain joins TRBV27 and TRBJ2-3; a possible D gene is TRBD2 (5 bases). The CDR3 extends over 17 amino acids. Looked up from germline, CDR1 is MNHEY and CDR2 is SMNVEV (reference sequence). V was cut by 5 bases and J by 1 base, with 19 bases left in between. The CDR3 nucleotides are TGTGCCAGCAGTCCACCTTATGGCCAGAGGGGCACAGATACGCAGTATTTT. Translating gives CASSPPYGQRGTDTQYF.

In this sample, this clonotype turned up many times. This sequence joins TRBV20-1 and TRBJ1-4; 7 nucleotides align to TRBD1. The CDR3 has 13 amino acids. Germline V CDR1 and CDR2: DFQATT, SNEGSKA (reference sequence). Trimming at V came to 2 bases and at J to 5 bases, leaving 2 bases not matched to a gene. The CDR3 protein is CSARQDRNEKLFF. Written as DNA, the CDR3 is TGCAGTGCTAGACAGGACAGGAATGAAAAACTGTTTTTT.

This clonotype was recorded many times. The rearrangement links TRBV12-3 or TRBV12-4 to TRBJ2-5, with 9 bases that match TRBD2. CDR3 length: 16 residues. The ends lost 1 base at V and 5 bases at J; junction bases unmatched: 8. This CDR3 reads CASSLGVAGALETQYF. The CDR3 region has the DNA TGTGCCAGCAGTTTAGGGGTAGCGGGAGCTTTGGAGACCCAGTACTTC.

This clonotype occurred many times. The chain couples TRBV12-3 or TRBV12-4 to TRBJ2-5; perhaps TRBD2 as D (5 bases). This CDR3 spans 13 amino acids. Trimming cost V 7 bases and J 2 bases, with 11 bases left between them. The CDR3 is CASNLLGQETQYF. CDR3 DNA sequence: TGTGCCAGCAATCTACTAGGGCAAGAGACCCAGTACTTC.

This clonotype was detected many times. The V call is TRBV20-1, the J call TRBJ1-1, with a weak D call TRBD1 (5 bases). This CDR3 region has 11 residues. The V gene's germline CDR1 is DFQATT and CDR2 SNEGSKA (reference sequence). Trimming pared 5 bases from V and 11 bases from J, leaving 15 bases between. The CDR3 sequence is CSAPAGRDAFF. CDR3 DNA sequence: TGCAGTGCTCCGGCAGGGCGGGACGCTTTCTTT.

This clonotype was seen many times. The chain joins TRBV12-5 to TRBJ2-1; 7 nucleotides match TRBD2. V lost 3 bases, J lost 14 bases, and 13 bases stayed unmatched. The CDR3 spans 14 residues. CDR1 is LGHNT, CDR2 FRNRAP, per germline. CDR3 region: CASGFPLYGGEKFF. The CDR3 nucleotides read TGTGCTAGTGGTTTTCCCCTATATGGGGGGGAAAAGTTCTTC.

This clonotype occurred many times. The genes are TRBV20-1 and TRBJ2-7, with 10 bases that match TRBD1. Germline CDR1 reads DFQATT; CDR2 reads SNEGSKA (reference sequence). The CDR3 extends over 12 amino acids. With 5 bases clipped from V and 6 bases from J, the junction kept 4 bases outside the gene matches. The CDR3 DNA is TGCAGTGCTCGACAGGGGGCGGCCGAGCAGTACTTC. Protein: CSARQGAAEQYF.

This clonotype was seen ten or more times. The chain combines TRBV12-5 with TRBJ1-1; TRBD1 might be the D (6 bases). V was cut by 7 bases and J by 5 bases, with 17 bases left in between. Germline loops: CDR1 LGHNT, CDR2 FRNRAP. This CDR3 has 14 residues. The CDR3 loop reads CASARGGRGTEAFF. DNA for the CDR3: TGTGCTAGTGCAAGGGGGGGGAGGGGGACTGAAGCTTTCTTT.

The chain links TRBV6-1 to TRBJ2-5; TRBD2 matches 13 bases. J lost 5 bases, V lost 8 bases, and 5 bases had no gene match. The germline CDR1 and CDR2 sequences are MNHNS and SASEGT. The CDR3 has 14 residues. Here the CDR3 DNA reads TGTGCCAGCCTGGGACTAGCGGGGACGGAGACCCAGTACTTC. As protein: CASLGLAGTETQYF.

To note about this clonotype: This may stem from a read error, because a much larger clone lies one nucleotide away. CDR3 coding DNA: TGTGCCAGCGGAAGGAGCCTTAACTATGGCTACACCTTC. It is translated as CASGRSLNYGYTF. V is TRBV28 and J is TRBJ1-2, with unresolved D. V was shortened by 8 bases and J by 1 base, with 11 bases between the two germline ends. Germline V CDR1 and CDR2: MDHEN, SYDVKM. The CDR3 extends over 13 amino acids.

This clonotype appeared many times. The chain employs TRBV24-1 and TRBJ2-5, with D maybe TRBD2 (6 bases). CDR1 is KGHDR and CDR2 is SFDVKD in the germline V gene. The CDR3 has 13 amino acids. Trimming removed 5 bases from V and 4 bases from J, with 10 bases in between. CDR3 sequence: CATSAGAGETQYF. In nucleotides, the CDR3 is TGTGCCACCAGTGCAGGAGCGGGAGAGACCCAGTACTTC.